Listed below are T cell receptor beta chains from one sample, sequenced in a study of shared clonotypes between healthy human individuals. Sequenced by immunoSEQ multiplex PCR; TCRdb stores in-frame clones only, minus some. The sample lists about 2,500,000 clones, around nine tenths occurring once. Sequencing input: naive CD4+ T cells sorted from blood. Source of these receptors: a man between 18 and 35 years old in good health. Each CDR3 is given with its conserved first and last residue. A D gene is named only where the DNA matches it firmly. Only some rows state a clone size, as once, few, many or a class for expanded clones.

J | D | V | size | CDR3 | DNA
TRBJ1-6 | - | TRBV18 | - | CASSPGGRDSPLHF | TGTGCCAGCTCACCAGGAGGGAGGGACTCACCCCTCCACTTT
TRBJ2-1 | - | TRBV5-1 | - | CASSFRGNSYNEQFF | TGCGCCAGCAGCTTTCGCGGTAATTCCTACAATGAGCAGTTCTTC
TRBJ2-7 | - | TRBV7-9 | - | CASSLEDGDSYEQYF | TGTGCCAGCTCGCTTGAAGACGGTGACTCCTACGAGCAGTACTTC
TRBJ1-1 | TRBD1 | TRBV7-3 | - | CASSSTGLAEAFF | TGTGCCAGCAGCTCGACAGGGTTAGCTGAAGCTTTCTTT
TRBJ2-1 | - | TRBV11-2 | once | CASSLEATSSYNEQFF | TGTGCCAGCAGCTTAGAGGCCACTAGCTCCTACAATGAGCAGTTCTTC
TRBJ2-1 | - | TRBV6-5 | - | CASRQGISYNEQFF | TGTGCCAGCAGACAGGGCATTTCCTACAATGAGCAGTTCTTC
TRBJ2-1 | - | TRBV2 | - | CASSGLSYNEQFF | TGTGCCAGCAGTGGATTGAGCTACAATGAGCAGTTCTTC
TRBJ2-7 | TRBD1 | TRBV25-1 | - | CAARRGGQGPYEQYF | TGTGCCGCCAGAAGAGGGGGACAGGGTCCCTACGAGCAGTACTTC
TRBJ2-5 | TRBD1 | TRBV29-1 | once | CSVEARGGRETQYF | TGCAGCGTTGAAGCGAGAGGGGGCAGAGAGACCCAGTACTTC
TRBJ2-3 | - | TRBV10-3 | - | CAISEAARDTQYF | TGTGCCATCAGTGAGGCGGCCAGAGATACGCAGTATTTT
TRBJ1-2 | TRBD1 | TRBV5-6 | - | CASSLAPAGGCYGYTF | TGTGCCAGCAGCTTGGCCCCGGCAGGGGGCTGCTATGGCTACACCTTC
TRBJ2-5 | TRBD2 | TRBV2 | - | CASSEGLAGHLETQYF | TGTGCCAGCAGTGAAGGGCTAGCGGGGCATCTGGAGACCCAGTACTTC
TRBJ1-5 | - | TRBV5-1 | many | CASSLDSNQPQHF | TGCGCCAGCAGCTTGGATAGCAATCAGCCCCAGCATTTT
TRBJ2-5 | TRBD2 | TRBV30 | - | CAWSVRRTSGGAAVPETQYF | TGTGCCTGGAGTGTACGAAGGACTAGCGGGGGGGCCGCGGTTCCAGAGACCCAGTACTTC
TRBJ1-4 | - | TRBV9 | - | CASSVGSGNEKLFF | TGTGCCAGCAGCGTAGGCTCTGGGAATGAAAAACTGTTTTTT
TRBJ2-1 | - | TRBV6-5 | - | CASSTRDPSYNEQFF | TGTGCCAGCAGTACCAGGGACCCCTCCTACAATGAGCAGTTCTTC
TRBJ2-3 | - | TRBV5-1 | - | CASSRAGGTDTQYF | TGCGCCAGCAGTAGGGCGGGTGGCACAGATACGCAGTATTTT
TRBJ2-5 | - | TRBV5-1 | - | CASSRVAAQETQYF | TGCGCCAGCAGCCGGGTGGCAGCCCAAGAGACCCAGTACTTC
TRBJ1-1 | - | TRBV19 | - | CASSMAGKNTEAFF | TGTGCCAGTAGTATGGCAGGGAAGAACACTGAAGCTTTCTTT
TRBJ2-3 | - | TRBV21-1 | - | CASSKVRGPSTDTQYF | TGTGCCAGCAGCAAAGTCCGGGGTCCTAGCACAGATACGCAGTATTTT